The 19 T cell receptor beta chains below all came from one sample that was sequenced in a study of T cell responses to AZD1222 COVID-19 vaccine. Clones were sequenced by immunoSEQ multiplex PCR, and TCRdb holds only the in-frame ones, with some missing. The table lists approximately 84,000 clones, roughly 80% of them singletons. Sequenced here: peripheral blood, sampled 28 days after the second AZD1222 dose. Receptor source: an adult who received the AZD1222 COVID-19 vaccine.

The chain combines TRBV5-1 with TRBJ1-1, with 8 bases identical to TRBD1. CDR1 and CDR2 from the germline V gene are SGHRS and YFSETQ. Trimming at V came to 4 bases and at J to 3 bases, leaving 5 bases not matched to a gene. The CDR3 loop spans 14 amino acids. CDR3 in amino acids: CASSQQGVDTEAFF. CDR3 nucleotides: TGCGCCAGCAGCCAACAGGGGGTAGACACTGAAGCTTTCTTT.

J is TRBJ1-4 and V is TRBV4-1; the match to TRBD1 covers 9 bases. This CDR3 has 14 amino acids. The junction had 6 bases not matched to a gene; V was cut back by 6 bases and J by 7 bases. Germline CDR1 is MGHRA and CDR2 is YSYEKL. The CDR3 DNA is TGCGCCAGCAGGCCTACAGGGGGCTTTGAAAAACTGTTTTTT. Translated, it gives CASRPTGGFEKLFF.

This clone appeared a few times. The rearrangement uses TRBV7-3 and TRBJ2-7, with 7 bases matching TRBD1. Germline-derived CDR1 and CDR2 are SGHTA and FQGTGA. The V gene end was trimmed by 5 bases and the J gene end by 2 bases; junction bases not matched to a gene: 9. The CDR3 covers 15 residues. The CDR3 sequence: CASSPSGTAAYEQYF. The CDR3 DNA sequence: TGTGCCAGCAGCCCGTCCGGGACAGCAGCCTACGAGCAGTACTTC. The full variable domain, in which reference TRBV7-3 and TRBJ2-7 provide the parts outside the CDR3, is GAGVSQTPSNKVTEKGKYVELRCDPISGHTALYWYRQSLGQGPEFLIYFQGTGAADDSGLPNDRFFAVRPEGSVSTLKIQRTERGDSAVYLCASSPSGTAAYEQYFGPGTRLTVT.

The chain carries TRBV28 and TRBJ2-7, with 14 bases identical to TRBD2. The germline gives CDR1 MDHEN, CDR2 SYDVKM. The length of the CDR3 is 17 residues. V was pared by 5 bases and J by 6 bases, with 12 bases of the junction left unmatched. CDR3: CASSPHTGTSGSGEQYF. The CDR3 DNA follows: TGTGCCAGCAGTCCTCATACCGGGACTAGCGGGAGTGGCGAGCAGTACTTC. The full variable domain, completed using reference TRBV28 and TRBJ2-7, is DVKVTQSSRYLVKRTGEKVFLECVQDMDHENMFWYRQDPGLGLRLIYFSYDVKMKEKGDIPEGYSVSREKKERFSLILESASTNQTSMYLCASSPHTGTSGSGEQYFGPGTRLTVT.

The chain employs TRBV10-3 and TRBJ2-7, with D tentatively TRBD1 or TRBD2 (6 bases each). This CDR3 has 14 amino acids. Per germline, CDR1 ENHRY and CDR2 SYGVKD. The V end was cut by 3 bases, the J end by 6 bases, with 15 bases between. CDR3 nucleotide sequence: TGTGCCATCAGTGAATCGGGGGCGAATTTCGAGCAGTACTTC. The encoded protein is CAISESGANFEQYF.

The CDR3: CASSLSRGKDYGYTF. As DNA, the CDR3 is TGTGCCAGCAGCTTGAGCAGGGGGAAGGACTATGGCTACACCTTC. V and J are TRBV5-6 and TRBJ1-2; 7 bases are shared with TRBD1. The CDR3 sequence is 15 residues long. J was trimmed by 3 bases and V by 1 base; bases with no gene match: 6. Germline CDR1 and CDR2: SGHDT and YYEEEE.

This chain uses TRBV29-1 with TRBJ2-7; 9 positions agree with TRBD2. J was trimmed by 3 bases and V by 4 bases; bases with no gene match: 7. CDR1 and CDR2 from the germline V gene are SQVTM and ANQGSEA. The CDR3 is 14 amino acids. This CDR3 reads CSVGRAGGVYEQYF. As DNA, the CDR3 is TGCAGCGTTGGTCGAGCGGGAGGTGTCTACGAGCAGTACTTC.

V and J are TRBV6-2 or TRBV6-3 and TRBJ2-7; D uncertain. The V end was cut by 5 bases, the J end by 4 bases, with 6 bases between. Germline V lookup: CDR1 MNHEY, CDR2 SVGEGT. The CDR3 length is 11 residues. CDR3 sequence: CASSMEYEQYF. CDR3 bases: TGTGCCAGCAGTATGGAGTACGAGCAGTACTTC.

This chain joins TRBV12-5 and TRBJ2-5; D remains ambiguous. CDR1 is LGHNT, CDR2 FRNRAP, per germline. The CDR3 extends over 12 amino acids. V lost 2 bases to trimming and J lost 4 bases, with 5 bases between them. This CDR3 reads CASGLYGETQYF. The CDR3 region has the DNA TGTGCTAGTGGTTTGTACGGAGAGACCCAGTACTTC.

The chain is built from TRBV4-3 and TRBJ2-2; the D gene is possibly TRBD2 (5 bases). The CDR3 length is 18 residues. CDR1 LGHNA and CDR2 YSLEER come from the germline V gene. The germline V and J ends were trimmed by 1 base and 1 base, with 16 bases remaining between them. The CDR3 coding sequence is TGCGCCAGCAGCCAAGCCCAGCTAGCCGGATTGAACACCGGGGAGCTGTTTTTT. It translates to CASSQAQLAGLNTGELFF.

The V call is TRBV6-6, the J call TRBJ2-7; perhaps TRBD1 as D (5 bases). The V and J ends lost 7 bases and 6 bases respectively, with 19 bases between them. This CDR3 is built from 14 residues. Germline V gives CDR1 MNHNY, CDR2 SVGAGI (reference sequence). CDR3 bases: TGTGCCAGCACTCCCTCAGGGTTTGACGGCGAGCAGTACTTC. Amino acid sequence: CASTPSGFDGEQYF.

This chain connects TRBV4-3 to TRBJ2-3, with TRBD2 matching 8 bases. Germline V CDR1 and CDR2: LGHNA, YSLEER. The CDR3 sequence is 16 residues long. V shed 0 bases and J 3 bases; nucleotides not matched to a gene: 5. CDR3 nucleotide sequence: TGCGCCAGCAGCCAAGAAGGGGTAGCGGGGACAGATACGCAGTATTTT. Translation gives CASSQEGVAGTDTQYF.

The V call is TRBV28, the J call TRBJ1-2, with D maybe TRBD1 (5 bases). CDR3 length: 14 amino acids. The germline V gene has CDR1 MDHEN and CDR2 SYDVKM. V gave up 5 bases and J gave up 3 bases, with 13 bases separating them. This chain's CDR3 is CASSPRQTDYGYTF. The CDR3 DNA is TGTGCCAGCAGTCCTAGACAGACAGACTATGGCTACACCTTC.

This clone showed up just once. The rearrangement joins TRBV7-3 to TRBJ2-2, with 7 bases identical to TRBD1. V lost 5 bases to trimming and J lost 4 bases; unmatched junction nucleotides: 10. CDR1 is SGHTA and CDR2 is FQGTGA in the germline V gene. The length of the CDR3 is 16 residues. The CDR3, as DNA: TGTGCCAGCAGCGCATCGACAGGGTATGGCACCGGGGAGCTGTTTTTT. Protein sequence: CASSASTGYGTGELFF.

The chain is built from TRBV7-9 and TRBJ1-1; D unresolved. This CDR3 spans 12 amino acids. Germline-derived CDR1 and CDR2 are SEHNR and FQNEAQ (reference sequence). V dropped 4 bases and J dropped 11 bases, with 14 bases sitting between them. The CDR3 DNA reads as TGTGCCAGCAGCTCCGTCGTGGCCGAGGCTTTCTTT. It translates to CASSSVVAEAFF.

The chain joins TRBV28 to TRBJ2-5; TRBD1 agrees at 7 bases. This CDR3 has 14 residues. The germline V gene has CDR1 MDHEN and CDR2 SYDVKM. With V trimmed by 5 bases and J by 7 bases, 10 bases remained unmatched. The CDR3 sequence is CASSAIGGAGTQYF. CDR3 coding DNA: TGTGCCAGCAGTGCCATAGGGGGCGCCGGGACCCAGTACTTC.

Only a few counts were recorded for this clone. The gene calls are TRBV27 and TRBJ2-1; TRBD2 might be the D (6 bases). Trimming took off 2 bases at V and 7 bases at J, with 15 bases between the two ends. This CDR3 region has 15 residues. In germline, CDR1 is MNHEY, CDR2 SMNVEV (reference sequence). As DNA, the CDR3 is TGTGCCAGCAGTTTAAGGGCGGGATCGGGGAATGAGCAGTTCTTC. Translating gives CASSLRAGSGNEQFF.

Only one count was recorded for this clone. This rearrangement joins TRBV20-1 to TRBJ1-1; D may be TRBD1 (5 bases). Germline loops: CDR1 DFQATT, CDR2 SNEGSKA (reference sequence). CDR3 length: 11 residues. The V end lost 4 bases, the J end lost 10 bases, and 13 bases lay between the germline ends. The CDR3 region has the DNA TGCAGTGCTACCCAGGGATCCGGAGCTTTCTTT. Its translation: CSATQGSGAFF.

The chain recombines TRBV25-1 with TRBJ2-5; D possibly corresponds to TRBD1 (7 bases). Trimming pared 2 bases from V and 4 bases from J, leaving 14 bases between. CDR1 MGHDK and CDR2 SYGVNS come from the germline V gene. The CDR3 loop spans 15 amino acids. The CDR3 region has the DNA TGTGCCAGCAGTGAACCCCAGGGGGGTAGAGAGACCCAGTACTTC. This gives the protein CASSEPQGGRETQYF.